What follows describes a single T cell receptor (beta chain). What it binds is not known. PCR amplification relied on 60 Vbeta primers (plus 13 Jbeta primers). Under the authors' procedure: Per a later analysis, the number of unique TCR beta chains was approximately 73 million, of which around 10 million were shared. The protocol was immunoSEQ multiplex PCR, while the TCRdb copy is restricted to in-frame clones and leaves out a portion. V, J and clone size derive from that table, while D and trimming were established from the DNA sequence. The sample yields roughly 300,000 clones, roughly 90% seen once. The sample comes from a study of cytomegalovirus exposure and HLA in healthy donors. The study, taken as a whole, reports: Later analysis revealed greater clonal expansion in HLA-associated TCR beta chains than in equally common others. The authors later linked a missense DCLRE1C variant to TCR beta V- and J-gene trimming. Earlier analysis looked at TCR beta V segments, and most were productive about 90% or about 30% of the time.

Germline loops: CDR1 LGHNT, CDR2 FRNRAP. The CDR3 sequence is 13 residues long. Trimming cost V 1 base and J 10 bases; bases outside gene matches: 4. V and J are TRBV12-5 and TRBJ2-1; 7 bases line up with TRBD2. Sequencing was done on a sample of PBMCs. This clonotype originated in a man aged 40-50 years in good health and CMV-seropositive. This CDR3 is CASGLGLAEEQFF. The CDR3 nucleotides read TGTGCTAGTGGTTTGGGGCTAGCGGAGGAGCAGTTCTTC.